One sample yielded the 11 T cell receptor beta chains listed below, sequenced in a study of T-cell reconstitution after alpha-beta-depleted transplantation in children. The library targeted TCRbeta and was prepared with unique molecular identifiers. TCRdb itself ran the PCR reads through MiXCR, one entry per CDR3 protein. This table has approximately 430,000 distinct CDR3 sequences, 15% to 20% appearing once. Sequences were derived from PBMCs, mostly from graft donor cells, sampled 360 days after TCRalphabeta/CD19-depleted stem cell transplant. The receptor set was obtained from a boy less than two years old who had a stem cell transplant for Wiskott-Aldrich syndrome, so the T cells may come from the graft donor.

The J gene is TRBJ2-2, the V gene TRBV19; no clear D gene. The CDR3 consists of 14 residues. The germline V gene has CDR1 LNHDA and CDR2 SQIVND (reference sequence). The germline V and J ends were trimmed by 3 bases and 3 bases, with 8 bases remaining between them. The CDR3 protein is CASSIESDTGELFF. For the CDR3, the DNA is TGTGCCAGTAGTATTGAGTCCGACACCGGGGAGCTGTTTTTT.

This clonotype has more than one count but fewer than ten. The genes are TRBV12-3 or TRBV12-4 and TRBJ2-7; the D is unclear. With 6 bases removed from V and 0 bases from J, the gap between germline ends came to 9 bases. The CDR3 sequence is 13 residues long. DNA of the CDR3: TGTGCCAGCAGCCGACACTTCTCCTACGAGCAGTACTTC. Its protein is CASSRHFSYEQYF.

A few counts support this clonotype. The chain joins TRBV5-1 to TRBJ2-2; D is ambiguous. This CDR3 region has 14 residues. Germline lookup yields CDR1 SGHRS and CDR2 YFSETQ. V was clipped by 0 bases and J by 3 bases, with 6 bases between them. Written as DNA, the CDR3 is TGCGCCAGCAGCTTGGAGACGTACACCGGGGAGCTGTTTTTT. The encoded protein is CASSLETYTGELFF.

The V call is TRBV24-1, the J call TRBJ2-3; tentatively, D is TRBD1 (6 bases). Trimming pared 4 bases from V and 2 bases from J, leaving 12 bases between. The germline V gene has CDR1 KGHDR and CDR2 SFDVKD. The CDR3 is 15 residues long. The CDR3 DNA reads TGTGCCACCAGTGACCCCAGGGGACCCACAGATACGCAGTATTTT. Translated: CATSDPRGPTDTQYF.

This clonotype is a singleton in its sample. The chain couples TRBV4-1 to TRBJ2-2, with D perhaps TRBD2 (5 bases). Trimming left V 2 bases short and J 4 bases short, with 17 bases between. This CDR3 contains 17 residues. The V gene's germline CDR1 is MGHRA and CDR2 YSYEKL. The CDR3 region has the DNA TGCGCCAGCAGCCAAAGGCTCGGCGGGTTCGGCACCGGGGAGCTGTTTTTT. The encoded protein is CASSQRLGGFGTGELFF.

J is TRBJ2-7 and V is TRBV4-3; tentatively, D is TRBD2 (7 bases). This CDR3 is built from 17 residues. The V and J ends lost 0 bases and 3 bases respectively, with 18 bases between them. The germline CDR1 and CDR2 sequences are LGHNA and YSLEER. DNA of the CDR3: TGCGCCAGCAGCCAAGATTCGGGGGGACACTTTCTCTACGAGCAGTACTTC. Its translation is CASSQDSGGHFLYEQYF.

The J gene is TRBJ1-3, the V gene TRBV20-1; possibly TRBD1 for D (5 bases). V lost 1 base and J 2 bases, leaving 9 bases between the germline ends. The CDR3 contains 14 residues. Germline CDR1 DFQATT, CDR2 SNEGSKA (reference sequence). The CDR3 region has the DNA TGCAGTGCTAGAGGTCGGGGGGCTGGAAACACCATATATTTT. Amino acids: CSARGRGAGNTIYF.

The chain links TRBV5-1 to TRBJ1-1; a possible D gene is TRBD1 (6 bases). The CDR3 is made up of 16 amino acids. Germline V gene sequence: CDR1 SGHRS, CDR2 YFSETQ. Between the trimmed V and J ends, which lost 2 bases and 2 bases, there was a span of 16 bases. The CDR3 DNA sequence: TGCGCCAGCAGCTTAGGAACAGGGAGAGCTAACACTGAAGCTTTCTTT. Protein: CASSLGTGRANTEAFF.

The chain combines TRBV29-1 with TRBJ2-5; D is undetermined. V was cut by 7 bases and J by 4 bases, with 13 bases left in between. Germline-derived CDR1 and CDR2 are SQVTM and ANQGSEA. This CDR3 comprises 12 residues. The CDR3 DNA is TGCAGCGCTTGCCTGACTCCAGAGACCCAGTACTTC. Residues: CSACLTPETQYF.

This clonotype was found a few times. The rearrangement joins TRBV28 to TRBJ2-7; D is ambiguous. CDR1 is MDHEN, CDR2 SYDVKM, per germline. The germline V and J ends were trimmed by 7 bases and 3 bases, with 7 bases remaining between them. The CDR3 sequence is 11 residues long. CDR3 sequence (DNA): TGTGCCAGCACTAGTCTCTACGAGCAGTACTTC. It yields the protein CASTSLYEQYF.

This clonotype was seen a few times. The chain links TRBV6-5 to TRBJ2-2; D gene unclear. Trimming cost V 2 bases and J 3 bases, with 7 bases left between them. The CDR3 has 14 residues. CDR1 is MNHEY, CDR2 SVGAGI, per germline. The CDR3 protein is CASSYPDYTGELFF. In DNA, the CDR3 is TGTGCCAGCAGTTACCCCGACTACACCGGGGAGCTGTTTTTT.